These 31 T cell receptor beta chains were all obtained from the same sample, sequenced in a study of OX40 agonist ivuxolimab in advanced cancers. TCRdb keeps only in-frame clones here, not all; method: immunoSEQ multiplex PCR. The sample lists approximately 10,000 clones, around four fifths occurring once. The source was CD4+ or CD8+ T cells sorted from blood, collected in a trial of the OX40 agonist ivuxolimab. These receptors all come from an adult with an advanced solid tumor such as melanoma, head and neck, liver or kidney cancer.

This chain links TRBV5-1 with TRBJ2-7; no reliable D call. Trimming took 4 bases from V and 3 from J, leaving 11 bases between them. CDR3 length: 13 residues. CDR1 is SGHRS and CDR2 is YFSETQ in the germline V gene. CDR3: CASSGLDVYEQYF. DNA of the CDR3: TGCGCCAGCAGCGGGTTGGACGTCTACGAGCAGTACTTC.

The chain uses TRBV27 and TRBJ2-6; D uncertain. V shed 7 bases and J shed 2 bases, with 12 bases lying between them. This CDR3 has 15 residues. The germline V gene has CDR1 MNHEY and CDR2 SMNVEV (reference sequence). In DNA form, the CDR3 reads TGTGCCAGCACGGTCGGGCAGGCTGGGGCCAACGTCCTGACTTTC. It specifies CASTVGQAGANVLTF.

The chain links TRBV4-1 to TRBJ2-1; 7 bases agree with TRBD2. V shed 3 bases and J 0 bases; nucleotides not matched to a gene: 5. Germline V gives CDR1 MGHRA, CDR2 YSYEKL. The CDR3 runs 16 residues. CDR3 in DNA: TGCGCCAGCAGCCAGAGTGGCGGGAGCTCCTACAATGAGCAGTTCTTC. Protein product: CASSQSGGSSYNEQFF.

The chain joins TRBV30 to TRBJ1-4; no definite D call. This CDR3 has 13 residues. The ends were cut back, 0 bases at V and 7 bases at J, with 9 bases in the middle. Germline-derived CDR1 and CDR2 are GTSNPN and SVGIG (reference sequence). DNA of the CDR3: TGTGCCTGGAGTGTCGGAGTCTTTGAAAAACTGTTTTTT. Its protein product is CAWSVGVFEKLFF.

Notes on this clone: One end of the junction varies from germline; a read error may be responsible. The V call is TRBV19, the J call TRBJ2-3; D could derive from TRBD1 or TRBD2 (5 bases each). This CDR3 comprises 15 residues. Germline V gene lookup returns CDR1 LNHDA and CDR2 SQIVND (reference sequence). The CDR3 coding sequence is TGTGCCAGTAGTACTCCCACGGGGCTACCAGAAACGCAGTATTTT. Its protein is CASSTPTGLPETQYF.

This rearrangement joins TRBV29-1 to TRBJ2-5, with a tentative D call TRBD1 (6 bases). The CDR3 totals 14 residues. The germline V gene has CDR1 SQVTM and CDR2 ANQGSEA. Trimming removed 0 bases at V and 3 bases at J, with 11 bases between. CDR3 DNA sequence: TGCAGCGTTGAAGACGGGACAACTAAAGAGACCCAGTACTTC. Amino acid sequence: CSVEDGTTKETQYF.

This chain's CDR3 is CASSESSGTQETQYF. CDR3 DNA sequence: TGTGCCAGCAGTGAATCTAGCGGAACTCAAGAGACCCAGTACTTC. The V and J genes are TRBV6-1 and TRBJ2-5; 7 bases agree with TRBD2. J gave up 2 bases and V 2 bases, and 5 bases lay outside the gene matches. The CDR3 length is 15 residues. Germline assignment: CDR1 MNHNS and CDR2 SASEGT.

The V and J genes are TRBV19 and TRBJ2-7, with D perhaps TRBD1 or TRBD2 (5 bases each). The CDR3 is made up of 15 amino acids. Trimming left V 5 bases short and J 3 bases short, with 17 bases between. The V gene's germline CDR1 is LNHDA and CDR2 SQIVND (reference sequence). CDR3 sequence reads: CASSSITRDVYEQYF. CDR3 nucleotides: TGTGCCAGTAGTTCCATAACCCGGGACGTCTACGAGCAGTACTTC.

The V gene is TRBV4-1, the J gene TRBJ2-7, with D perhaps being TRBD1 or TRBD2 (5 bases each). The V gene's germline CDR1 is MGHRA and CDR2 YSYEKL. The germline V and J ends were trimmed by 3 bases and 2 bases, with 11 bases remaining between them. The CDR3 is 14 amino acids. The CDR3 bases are TGCGCCAGCAGCCACAGGGACGGGGCCTACGAGCAGTACTTC. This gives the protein CASSHRDGAYEQYF.

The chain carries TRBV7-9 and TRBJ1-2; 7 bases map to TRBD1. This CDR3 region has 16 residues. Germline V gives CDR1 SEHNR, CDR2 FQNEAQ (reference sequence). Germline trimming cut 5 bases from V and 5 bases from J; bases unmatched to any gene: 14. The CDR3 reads CASSAGTVAAIYGYTF. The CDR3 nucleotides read TGTGCCAGCAGCGCGGGGACAGTTGCCGCCATTTATGGCTACACCTTC.

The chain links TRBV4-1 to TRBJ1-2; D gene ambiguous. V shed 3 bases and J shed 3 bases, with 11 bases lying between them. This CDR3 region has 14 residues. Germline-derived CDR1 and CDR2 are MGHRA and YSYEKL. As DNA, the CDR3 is TGCGCCAGCAGCCACCCCGCGGCGGACTATGGCTACACCTTC. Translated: CASSHPAADYGYTF.

CDR3 DNA sequence: TGTGCCAGCAGTTACCTCGAAGCTAGCTACAATGAGCAGTTCTTC. It encodes CASSYLEASYNEQFF. The chain employs TRBV6-5 and TRBJ2-1, with D hard to call. The CDR3 totals 15 residues. The germline gives CDR1 MNHEY, CDR2 SVGAGI. V lost 2 bases, J lost 3 bases, and 11 bases lay in between.

CDR3 sequence reads: CASSHTAYEQYF. CDR3 DNA sequence: TGTGCCAGCAGTCACACAGCTTACGAGCAGTACTTC. The chain employs TRBV6-5 and TRBJ2-7; D ambiguous. Germline-derived CDR1 and CDR2 are MNHEY and SVGAGI. CDR3 length equals 12 residues. V shed 5 bases and J shed 4 bases, with 9 bases lying between them.

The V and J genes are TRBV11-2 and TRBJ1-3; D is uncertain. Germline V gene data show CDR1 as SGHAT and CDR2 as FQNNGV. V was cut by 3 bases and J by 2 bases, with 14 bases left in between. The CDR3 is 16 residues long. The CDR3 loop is CASSLVGTSAGNTIYF. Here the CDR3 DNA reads TGTGCCAGCAGCTTGGTGGGAACATCGGCTGGAAACACCATATATTTT.

The CDR3 sequence is CASSSYAGSGAKNIQYF. CDR3 bases: TGTGCCAGCAGCTCCTACGCCGGGTCGGGGGCCAAAAACATTCAGTACTTC. The J gene is TRBJ2-4, the V gene TRBV7-8, with D perhaps TRBD2 (5 bases). Looked up from germline, CDR1 is SGHVS and CDR2 is FQNEAQ. With 4 bases removed from V and 1 base from J, the gap between germline ends came to 17 bases. The CDR3 loop spans 17 amino acids.

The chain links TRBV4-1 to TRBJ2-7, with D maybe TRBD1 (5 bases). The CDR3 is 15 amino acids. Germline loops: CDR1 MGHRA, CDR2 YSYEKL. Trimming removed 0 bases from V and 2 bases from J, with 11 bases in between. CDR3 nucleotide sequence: TGCGCCAGCAGCCAAGAGCGGATAGGGGCCTACGAGCAGTACTTC. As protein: CASSQERIGAYEQYF.

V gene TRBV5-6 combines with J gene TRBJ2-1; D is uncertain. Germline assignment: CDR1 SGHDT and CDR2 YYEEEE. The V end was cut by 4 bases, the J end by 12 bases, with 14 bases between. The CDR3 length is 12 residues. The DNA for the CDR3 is TGTGCCAGCAGCCTCACCGTTTCGTGGCAGTTCTTC. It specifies CASSLTVSWQFF.

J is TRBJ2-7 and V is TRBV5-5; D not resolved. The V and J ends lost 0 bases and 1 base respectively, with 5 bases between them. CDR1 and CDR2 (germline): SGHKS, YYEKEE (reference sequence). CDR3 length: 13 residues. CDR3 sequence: CASSLVGSYEQYF. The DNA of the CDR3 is TGTGCCAGCAGCTTGGTTGGATCCTACGAGCAGTACTTC.

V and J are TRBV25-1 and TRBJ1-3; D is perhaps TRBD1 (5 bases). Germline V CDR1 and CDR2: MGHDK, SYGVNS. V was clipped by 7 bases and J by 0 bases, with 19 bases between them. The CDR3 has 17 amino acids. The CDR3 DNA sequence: TGTGCCAGCACCTATGGGGGAGGGCCCTACTCTGGAAACACCATATATTTT. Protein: CASTYGGGPYSGNTIYF.

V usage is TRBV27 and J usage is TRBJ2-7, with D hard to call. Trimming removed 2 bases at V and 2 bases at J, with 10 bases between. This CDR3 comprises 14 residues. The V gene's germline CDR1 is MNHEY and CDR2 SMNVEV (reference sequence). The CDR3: CASSLLANAYEQYF. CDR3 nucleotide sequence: TGTGCCAGCAGTTTACTTGCGAACGCCTACGAGCAGTACTTC.

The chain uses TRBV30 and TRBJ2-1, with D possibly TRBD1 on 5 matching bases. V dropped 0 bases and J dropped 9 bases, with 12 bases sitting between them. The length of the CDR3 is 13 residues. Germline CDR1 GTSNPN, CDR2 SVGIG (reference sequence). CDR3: CAWSVGALIEQFF. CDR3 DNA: TGTGCCTGGAGTGTAGGGGCGCTTATTGAGCAGTTCTTC.

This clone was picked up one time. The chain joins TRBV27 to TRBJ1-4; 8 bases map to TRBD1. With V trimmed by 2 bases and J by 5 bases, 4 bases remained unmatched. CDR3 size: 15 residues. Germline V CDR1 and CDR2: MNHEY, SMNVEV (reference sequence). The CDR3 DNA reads TGTGCCAGCAGTTTAGCAGGGGGCTTGAATGAAAAACTGTTTTTT. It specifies CASSLAGGLNEKLFF.

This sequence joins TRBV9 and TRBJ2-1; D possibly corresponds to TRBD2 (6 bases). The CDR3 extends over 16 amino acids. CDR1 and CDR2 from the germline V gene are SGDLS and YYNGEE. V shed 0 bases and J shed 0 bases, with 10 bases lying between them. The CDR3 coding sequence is TGTGCCAGCAGCGTAGATGCTAGCGTCTCCTACAATGAGCAGTTCTTC. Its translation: CASSVDASVSYNEQFF.

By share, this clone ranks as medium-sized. The CDR3, as DNA: TGCGCCAGCAGTGTGTCCCCGTCGGGAGAGCAGTACTTC. Amino acid sequence: CASSVSPSGEQYF. The V and J genes are TRBV10-1 and TRBJ2-7; possible D gene TRBD2, 5 bases. In germline, CDR1 is WNHNN, CDR2 SYGVQD (reference sequence). V was cut by 4 bases and J by 7 bases, with 14 bases left in between. The CDR3 covers 13 residues.

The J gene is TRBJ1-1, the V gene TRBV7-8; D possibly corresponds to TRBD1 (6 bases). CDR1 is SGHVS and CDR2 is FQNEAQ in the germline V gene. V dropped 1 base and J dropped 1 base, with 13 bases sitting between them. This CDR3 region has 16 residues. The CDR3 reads CASSLVGGRGNTEAFF. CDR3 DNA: TGTGCCAGCAGCTTAGTTGGGGGGCGTGGGAACACTGAAGCTTTCTTT.

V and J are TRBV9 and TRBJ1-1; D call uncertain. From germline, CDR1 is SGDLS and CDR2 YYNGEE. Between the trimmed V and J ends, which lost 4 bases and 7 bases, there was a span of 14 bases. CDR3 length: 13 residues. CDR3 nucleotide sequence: TGTGCCAGCAGCCCCAAAATGGTAGGTGAAGCTTTCTTT. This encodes CASSPKMVGEAFF. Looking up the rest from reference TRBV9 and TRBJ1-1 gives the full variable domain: DSGVTQTPKHLITATGQRVTLRCSPRSGDLSVYWYQQSLDQGLQFLIQYYNGEERAKGNILERFSAQQFPDLHSELNLSSLELGDSALYFCASSPKMVGEAFFGQGTRLTVV.

CDR3: CASSRDRVGYEQYF. The CDR3 region has the DNA TGTGCCAGCAGCCGTGACAGGGTAGGCTACGAGCAGTACTTC. The rearrangement joins TRBV5-4 to TRBJ2-7; 7 bases are shared with TRBD1. The junction had 7 bases not matched to a gene; V was cut back by 4 bases and J by 3 bases. CDR1 is SGHNT, CDR2 YYREEE, per germline (reference sequence). This CDR3 has 14 residues. Together with reference TRBV5-4 and TRBJ2-7, the CDR3 gives the full variable domain: ETGVTQSPTHLIKTRGQQVTLRCSSQSGHNTVSWYQQALGQGPQFIFQYYREEENGRGNFPPRFSGLQFPNYSSELNVNALELDDSALYLCASSRDRVGYEQYFGPGTRLTVT.

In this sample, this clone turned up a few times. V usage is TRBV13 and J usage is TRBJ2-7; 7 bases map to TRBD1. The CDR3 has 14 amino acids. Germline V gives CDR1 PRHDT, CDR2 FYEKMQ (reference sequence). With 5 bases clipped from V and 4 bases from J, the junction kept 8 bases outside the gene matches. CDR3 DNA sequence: TGTGCCAGCAGCCCCCGACAGGGAGCGTACGAGCAGTACTTC. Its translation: CASSPRQGAYEQYF.

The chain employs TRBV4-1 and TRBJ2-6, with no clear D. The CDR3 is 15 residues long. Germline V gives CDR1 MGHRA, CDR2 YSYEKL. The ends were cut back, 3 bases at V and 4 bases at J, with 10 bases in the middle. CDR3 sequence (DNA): TGCGCCAGCAGCCACGCCCTGCAAGGGGCCAACGTCCTGACTTTC. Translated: CASSHALQGANVLTF.

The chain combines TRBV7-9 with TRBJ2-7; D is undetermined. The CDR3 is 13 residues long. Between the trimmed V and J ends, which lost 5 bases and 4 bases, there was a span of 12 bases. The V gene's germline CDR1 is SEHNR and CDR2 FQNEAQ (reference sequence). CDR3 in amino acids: CASSTVGRYEQYF. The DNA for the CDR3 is TGTGCCAGCAGCACAGTTGGGCGGTACGAGCAGTACTTC.

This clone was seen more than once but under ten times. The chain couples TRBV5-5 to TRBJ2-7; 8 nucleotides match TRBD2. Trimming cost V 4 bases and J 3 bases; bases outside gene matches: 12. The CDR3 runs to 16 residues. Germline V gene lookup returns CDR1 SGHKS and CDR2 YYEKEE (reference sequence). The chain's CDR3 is CASSQEEAGARYEQYF. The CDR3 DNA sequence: TGTGCCAGCAGCCAAGAGGAAGCGGGGGCCCGCTACGAGCAGTACTTC. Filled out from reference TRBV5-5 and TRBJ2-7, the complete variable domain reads DAGVTQSPTHLIKTRGQQVTLRCSPISGHKSVSWYQQVLGQGPQFIFQYYEKEERGRGNFPDRFSARQFPNYSSELNVNALLLGDSALYLCASSQEEAGARYEQYFGPGTRLTVT.